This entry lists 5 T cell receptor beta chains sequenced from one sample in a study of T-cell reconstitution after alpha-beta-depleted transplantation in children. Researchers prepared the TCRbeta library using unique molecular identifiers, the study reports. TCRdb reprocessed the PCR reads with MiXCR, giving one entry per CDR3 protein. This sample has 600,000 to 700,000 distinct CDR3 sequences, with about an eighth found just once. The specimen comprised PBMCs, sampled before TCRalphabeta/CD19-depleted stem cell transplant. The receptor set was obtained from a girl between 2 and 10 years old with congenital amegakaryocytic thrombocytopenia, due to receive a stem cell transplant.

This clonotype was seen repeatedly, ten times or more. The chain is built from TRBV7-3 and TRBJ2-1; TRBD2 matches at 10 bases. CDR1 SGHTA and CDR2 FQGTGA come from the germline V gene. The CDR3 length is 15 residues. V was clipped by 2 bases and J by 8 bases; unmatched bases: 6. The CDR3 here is CASSLFPSGSYEQFF. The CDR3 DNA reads TGTGCCAGCAGCTTATTTCCTAGCGGGAGTTATGAGCAGTTCTTC.

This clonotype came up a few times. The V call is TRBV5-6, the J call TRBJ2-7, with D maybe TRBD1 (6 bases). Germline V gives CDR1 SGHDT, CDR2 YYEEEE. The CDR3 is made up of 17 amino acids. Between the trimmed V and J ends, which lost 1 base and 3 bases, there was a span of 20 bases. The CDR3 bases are TGTGCCAGCAGCTTGTATACCTACAGGGCGAGGGACTACGAGCAGTACTTC. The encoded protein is CASSLYTYRARDYEQYF.

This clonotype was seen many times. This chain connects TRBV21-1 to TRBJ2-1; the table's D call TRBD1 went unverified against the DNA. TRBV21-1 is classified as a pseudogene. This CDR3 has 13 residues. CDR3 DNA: TGTGCCAGCAGCACGCGGGCGTACAATGAGCAGTTCTTC. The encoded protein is CASSTRAYNEQFF.

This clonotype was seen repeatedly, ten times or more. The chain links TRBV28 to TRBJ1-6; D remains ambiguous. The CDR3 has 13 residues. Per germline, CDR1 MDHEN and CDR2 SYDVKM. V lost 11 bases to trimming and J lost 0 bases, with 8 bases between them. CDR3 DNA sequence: TGTGCCGGATCTAGCTCCTATAATTCACCCCTCCACTTT. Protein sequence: CAGSSSYNSPLHF.

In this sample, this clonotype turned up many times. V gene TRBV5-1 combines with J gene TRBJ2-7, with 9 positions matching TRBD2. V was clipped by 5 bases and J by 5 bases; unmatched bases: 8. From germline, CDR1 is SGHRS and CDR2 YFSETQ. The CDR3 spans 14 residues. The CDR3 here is CASRRIAGADEQYF. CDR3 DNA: TGCGCCAGCAGACGAATAGCGGGAGCCGACGAGCAGTACTTC.